These T cell receptor beta chains were read from a single sample in a study of blood T cell repertoires in COVID-19. Repertoires were generated with immunoSEQ multiplex PCR, while TCRdb's copy carries only in-frame clones and drops some. Altogether about 140,000 clones are present, 80% to 90% being singletons, with the ten largest covering 1.5%. Sequenced sample: peripheral blood. The receptors originated from a woman in her sixties with acute or convalescent COVID-19. Both conserved end residues are part of each CDR3. D genes are given only for firm matches. Clone size appears in some rows only: once, few, many, or a class for an expanded clone.

clone_size: .
j_call: TRBJ1-6
v_call: TRBV9
d_call: TRBD1
cdr3_nt: TGTGCCAGCAGCGGACAGGGGCGGGATTCACCCCTCCACTTT
cdr3_aa: CASSGQGRDSPLHF

clone_size: .
j_call: TRBJ1-3
v_call: TRBV5-1
d_call: .
cdr3_nt: TGCGCCAGCAGCTCCACAGGGTCTCGGGACACCATATATTTT
cdr3_aa: CASSSTGSRDTIYF

clone_size: .
j_call: TRBJ2-1
v_call: TRBV16
d_call: TRBD2
cdr3_nt: TGTGCCAGCAGCCGCCCAAGTAGCGGGGGGGCAGGTGAGCAGTTCTTC
cdr3_aa: CASSRPSSGGAGEQFF

clone_size: .
j_call: TRBJ1-6
v_call: TRBV19
d_call: .
cdr3_nt: TGTGCCAGTAGAACCGACAGTACGTATTCACCCCTCCACTTT
cdr3_aa: CASRTDSTYSPLHF

clone_size: .
j_call: TRBJ1-4
v_call: TRBV24-1
d_call: .
cdr3_nt: TGTGCCACCAGTGATTCGGGGGTGCATAATGAAAAACTGTTTTTT
cdr3_aa: CATSDSGVHNEKLFF

clone_size: .
j_call: TRBJ2-6
v_call: TRBV27
d_call: .
cdr3_nt: TGTGCCAGCAGACAGTCTGGGGCCAACGTCCTGACTTTC
cdr3_aa: CASRQSGANVLTF

clone_size: .
j_call: TRBJ1-2
v_call: TRBV28
d_call: .
cdr3_nt: TGTGCCAGCAGTTTAACGGGGGAGAACTATGGCTACACCTTC
cdr3_aa: CASSLTGENYGYTF

clone_size: few
j_call: TRBJ1-2
v_call: TRBV7-6
d_call: TRBD1
cdr3_nt: TGTGCCAGCAGCACAGGGGGCGACGGCTACACCTTC
cdr3_aa: CASSTGGDGYTF

clone_size: .
j_call: TRBJ1-6
v_call: TRBV6-5
d_call: .
cdr3_nt: TGTGCCAGCAGTTATACGGGGGATAATTCACCCCTCCACTTT
cdr3_aa: CASSYTGDNSPLHF

clone_size: .
j_call: TRBJ2-1
v_call: TRBV7-3
d_call: .
cdr3_nt: TGTGCCAGCAGCCCGGGCTCCTACAATGAGCAGTTCTTC
cdr3_aa: CASSPGSYNEQFF

clone_size: .
j_call: TRBJ2-7
v_call: TRBV5-1
d_call: TRBD1
cdr3_nt: TGCGCCAGCAGCCCAGTGGGGGACAGGGCTGAGGAGCAGTACTTC
cdr3_aa: CASSPVGDRAEEQYF

clone_size: .
j_call: TRBJ1-2
v_call: TRBV6-6
d_call: .
cdr3_nt: TGTGCCAGCAGTTACTCAGGGGTGAACTATGGCTACACCTTC
cdr3_aa: CASSYSGVNYGYTF

clone_size: .
j_call: TRBJ1-2
v_call: TRBV6-5
d_call: .
cdr3_nt: TGTGCCAGCAGTTACTCTTGGCAAGCGGTGAACTATGGCTACACCTTC
cdr3_aa: CASSYSWQAVNYGYTF

clone_size: .
j_call: TRBJ1-6
v_call: TRBV4-3
d_call: .
cdr3_nt: TGCGCCAGCAGCCCGTCCGGGGGCTCCTATAATTCACCCCTCCACTTT
cdr3_aa: CASSPSGGSYNSPLHF

clone_size: .
j_call: TRBJ1-1
v_call: TRBV9
d_call: TRBD1
cdr3_nt: TGTGCCAGCAGCGCAGGGGGGACCACTGAAGCTTTCTTT
cdr3_aa: CASSAGGTTEAFF

clone_size: .
j_call: TRBJ1-1
v_call: TRBV6-2/TRBV6-3
d_call: .
cdr3_nt: TGTGCCAGCAGTTACTCGTTTGGGAGGGTGAGGGGCACTGAAGCTTTCTTT
cdr3_aa: CASSYSFGRVRGTEAFF

clone_size: .
j_call: TRBJ2-1
v_call: TRBV12-3/TRBV12-4
d_call: .
cdr3_nt: TGTGCCAGCACTCTCCTCGGGGGTAAGCAGTTCTTC
cdr3_aa: CASTLLGGKQFF

clone_size: .
j_call: TRBJ2-2
v_call: TRBV27
d_call: .
cdr3_nt: TGTGCCAGCAGTCTAAATCGGAGAACCGGGGAGCTGTTTTTT
cdr3_aa: CASSLNRRTGELFF

clone_size: .
j_call: TRBJ1-2
v_call: TRBV4-2
d_call: .
cdr3_nt: TGTGCCAGCAGCCATCCCGACTCAGGGGCCCCTTATGGCTACACCTTC
cdr3_aa: CASSHPDSGAPYGYTF

clone_size: once
j_call: TRBJ2-1
v_call: TRBV12-3/TRBV12-4
d_call: .
cdr3_nt: TGTGCCAGCAGTTTAGGGCGGAGTAATGAGCAGTTCTTC
cdr3_aa: CASSLGRSNEQFF

clone_size: .
j_call: TRBJ2-7
v_call: TRBV12-3/TRBV12-4
d_call: .
cdr3_nt: TGTGCCAGCAGTTTAAGGGGCCTCGGGGAGCAGTACTTC
cdr3_aa: CASSLRGLGEQYF

clone_size: few
j_call: TRBJ2-4
v_call: TRBV11-1
d_call: TRBD2
cdr3_nt: TGTGCCAGCAGCCCGAAGGGGAGGGGAATAGGAAACATTCAGTACTTC
cdr3_aa: CASSPKGRGIGNIQYF

clone_size: once
j_call: TRBJ2-2
v_call: TRBV7-9
d_call: TRBD2
cdr3_nt: TGTGCCAGCAGTCGGACTAGCGGGGGTCCGGTAGGCGGGGAGCTGTTTTTT
cdr3_aa: CASSRTSGGPVGGELFF

clone_size: .
j_call: TRBJ1-1
v_call: TRBV2
d_call: .
cdr3_nt: TGTGCCAGCAGTGAGGTGGGAGGGCTGGGGCGAGCTTTCTTT
cdr3_aa: CASSEVGGLGRAFF

clone_size: .
j_call: TRBJ2-7
v_call: TRBV10-3
d_call: TRBD2
cdr3_nt: TGTGCCATCAGTGATGCAGCGGGGGGCCTTTCCTACGAGCAGTACTTC
cdr3_aa: CAISDAAGGLSYEQYF

clone_size: .
j_call: TRBJ2-3
v_call: TRBV7-2
d_call: TRBD2
cdr3_nt: TGTGCCAGCAGCTTAGCCGGCGGGGGGAGCACAGATACGCAGTATTTT
cdr3_aa: CASSLAGGGSTDTQYF

clone_size: .
j_call: TRBJ1-1
v_call: TRBV7-2
d_call: .
cdr3_nt: TGTGCCAGCAGCTTATACCCCCCCGGACAGACGAACACTGAAGCTTTCTTT
cdr3_aa: CASSLYPPGQTNTEAFF

clone_size: .
j_call: TRBJ1-5
v_call: TRBV5-8
d_call: .
cdr3_nt: TGTGCCAGCAGCATCGGGACATGGACGGATAGCAATCAGCCCCAGCATTTT
cdr3_aa: CASSIGTWTDSNQPQHF

clone_size: .
j_call: TRBJ2-2
v_call: TRBV5-1
d_call: .
cdr3_nt: TGCGCCAGCAGCTTGGACGTGGGGCCACCGAAGGGGGAGCTGTTTTTT
cdr3_aa: CASSLDVGPPKGELFF

clone_size: .
j_call: TRBJ2-7
v_call: TRBV7-3
d_call: .
cdr3_nt: TGTGCCAGCAGCTTACGAGGGGGTCAGGGCGAGCAGTACTTC
cdr3_aa: CASSLRGGQGEQYF

clone_size: .
j_call: TRBJ2-3
v_call: TRBV5-1
d_call: TRBD1
cdr3_nt: TGCGCCAGCAGCTCAGGGACAGGGCCTCCGACAGATACGCAGTATTTT
cdr3_aa: CASSSGTGPPTDTQYF

clone_size: .
j_call: TRBJ2-7
v_call: TRBV27
d_call: TRBD1
cdr3_nt: TGTGCCAGTTCGGTAACAGGGGGGTACCACGAGCAGTACTTC
cdr3_aa: CASSVTGGYHEQYF

clone_size: .
j_call: TRBJ2-1
v_call: TRBV7-9
d_call: .
cdr3_nt: TGTGCCAGCAGCTTAGGCCAGGGATCCTACAATGAGCAGTTCTTC
cdr3_aa: CASSLGQGSYNEQFF

clone_size: .
j_call: TRBJ2-2
v_call: TRBV27
d_call: .
cdr3_nt: TGTGCCAGCGGCCAGGGCAGGGTCCCCGGGGAGCTGTTTTTT
cdr3_aa: CASGQGRVPGELFF

clone_size: .
j_call: TRBJ2-3
v_call: TRBV28
d_call: TRBD1
cdr3_nt: TGTGCCAGCAGGGGATCGGGACAGGGGGTTTACGGCACAGATACGCAGTATTTT
cdr3_aa: CASRGSGQGVYGTDTQYF

clone_size: .
j_call: TRBJ1-1
v_call: TRBV7-8
d_call: .
cdr3_nt: TGTGCCAGCAGCCGACAACAGGGCACGGGCACTGAAGCTTTCTTT
cdr3_aa: CASSRQQGTGTEAFF

clone_size: .
j_call: TRBJ1-1
v_call: TRBV18
d_call: .
cdr3_nt: TGTGCCAGCTCACCGGGCAGGAACACTGAAGCTTTCTTT
cdr3_aa: CASSPGRNTEAFF

clone_size: .
j_call: TRBJ2-1
v_call: TRBV18
d_call: TRBD2
cdr3_nt: TGTGCCAGCTCACCTGACTTGACTAGCGGGGGGCAAAATGAGCAGTTCTTC
cdr3_aa: CASSPDLTSGGQNEQFF

clone_size: .
j_call: TRBJ1-2
v_call: TRBV4-3
d_call: .
cdr3_nt: TGCGCCAGCAGCCAAGTAGTTGATAGCGTCTATGGCTACACCTTC
cdr3_aa: CASSQVVDSVYGYTF

clone_size: .
j_call: TRBJ2-1
v_call: TRBV4-1
d_call: .
cdr3_nt: TGCGCCAGCAGCCAAGATCGGACAGCGGACAATGAGCAGTTCTTC
cdr3_aa: CASSQDRTADNEQFF

clone_size: .
j_call: TRBJ1-2
v_call: TRBV2
d_call: .
cdr3_nt: TGTGCCAGCAGTGAAGGGCGGGCGTATGGCTACACCTTC
cdr3_aa: CASSEGRAYGYTF

clone_size: .
j_call: TRBJ1-2
v_call: TRBV9
d_call: .
cdr3_nt: TGTGCCAGCAGCGCCGCTGGCGGGGATAACTATGGCTACACCTTC
cdr3_aa: CASSAAGGDNYGYTF

clone_size: .
j_call: TRBJ1-2
v_call: TRBV24-1
d_call: .
cdr3_nt: TGTGCCACCAGTGACCTGTCCGGGGATGGCTACACCTTC
cdr3_aa: CATSDLSGDGYTF